This T cell receptor (beta chain) was recovered during a study of blood T cell repertoires in COVID-19 (dated by TCRdb to the early 2020s). With respect to the entire study: Collaborator samples came from the United States, Italy and Spain and covered acute and convalescent phases of COVID-19. The dataset comprised deeply sampled blood TCRbeta repertoires from subjects exposed to, actively infected with, or recovered from COVID-19. The repertoires were made available in a free public database intended to serve as a resource for research on the immune response to SARS-CoV-2. Samples were obtained from the ongoing ImmuneRACE study (first 160 participants) and from roughly 1,300 subjects provided by 6 global collaborators. The material from the prospective study consisted of cDNA or gDNA derived from T cells, B-cell-depleted T cells, or PBMCs. Nearly every sample came with metadata listing a de-identified subject ID, COVID-19 status, age in years and sex. Where available, HLA class I and class II types were taken from metadata supplied by the sample provider and were not determined by assay-based typing. The paper as a whole reports these results and caveats: How much clinical and demographic metadata was included differed by source and by participant, and the metadata was provided uncurated.

Collaborating institutions collected whole blood in K2EDTA tubes following their own protocols. Collaborator samples were shipped for TCRbeta analysis as frozen whole blood, isolated PBMCs, or DNA extracted from either sample type. As to this clone: Which antigen it targets is not known. Qualities for individual bases were not recorded, and no much larger clone is one base off.

The CDR3 starts with the cysteine, ends with the phenylalanine, and has 16 residues. Only the CDR3 region is kept as DNA, spanning 48 bases read in frame from base 1. The CDR1 and CDR2 encoded by the germline V gene are SGHDT and YYEEEE. V was cut back by 3 bases and J by 0 bases, leaving a gap of 12 bases between them. TCRbeta CDR3 regions were amplified from genomic DNA using the immunoSEQ Assay, a bias-controlled multiplex PCR. Concerning the study's data processing: Nucleated cell counts per sample were estimated from amplification of reference gene primers within the assay. Sequence reads were collapsed and filtered to measure the absolute abundance of every unique TCRbeta CDR3 rearrangement. For each sample, productive Simpson clonality was calculated as the square root of Simpson's diversity index over productive rearrangements. The immuneACCESS repertoire file appears here via TCRdb, limited to in-frame rearrangements. These files lack a portion of the clones; in checked studies, under half of the deficit traces to unresolved V genes, and the cause of the others is not known. For V, J and clone size, that table is used; D and trimming come from the DNA. The sample includes about 75,000 clones, with approximately 90% observed a single time. The ten most abundant clones make up 15% to 20% of the sample.

The sequence joins TRBV5-6 to TRBJ2-2, and the D gene may be TRBD1, 6 bases matching. Sequenced sample: peripheral blood. This clonotype was obtained from a human donor in a cohort sampled during active COVID-19. The nucleotides read TGTGCCAGCAGCTCCCTACAGGGCGCGAACACCGGGGAGCTGTTTTTT. This is translated as CASSSLQGANTGELFF. The CDR3 plus the reference TRBV5-6 and TRBJ2-2 genes for the other parts give the full variable domain: DAGVTQSPTHLIKTRGQQVTLRCSPKSGHDTVSWYQQALGQGPQFIFQYYEEEERQRGNFPDRFSGHQFPNYSSELNVNALLLGDSALYLCASSSLQGANTGELFFGEGSRLTVL.